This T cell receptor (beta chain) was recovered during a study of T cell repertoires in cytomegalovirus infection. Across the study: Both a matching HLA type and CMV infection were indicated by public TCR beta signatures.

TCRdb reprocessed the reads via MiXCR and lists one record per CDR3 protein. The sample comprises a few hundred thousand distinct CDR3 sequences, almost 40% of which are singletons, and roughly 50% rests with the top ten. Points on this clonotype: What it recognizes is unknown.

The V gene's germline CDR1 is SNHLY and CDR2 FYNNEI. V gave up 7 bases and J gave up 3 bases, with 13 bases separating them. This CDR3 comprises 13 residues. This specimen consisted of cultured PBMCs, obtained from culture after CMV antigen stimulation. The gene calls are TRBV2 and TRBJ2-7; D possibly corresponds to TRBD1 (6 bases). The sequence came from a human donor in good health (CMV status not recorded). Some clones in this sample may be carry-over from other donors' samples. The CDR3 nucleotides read TGTGCCAGCACTAACGACAGGCGCTACGAGCAGTACTTC. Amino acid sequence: CASTNDRRYEQYF.